Presented here are 23 T cell receptor beta chains from one specimen sequenced in a study of blood T cells in healthy people across ages. A J-beta primer mix and a sample-barcoded 5' primer were used in a second PCR of about 7 to 12 cycles. TCRdb used MiXCR to reprocess the 5' RACE reads, holding one entry per CDR3 protein. The data contain some 1.1 million distinct CDR3 sequences, 35% to 40% of them seen just once; the ten biggest clones take up around 13%. The sample consisted of blood. The receptors derive from a man aged 18 to 29 in good health.

The gene calls are TRBV10-3 and TRBJ1-2, with D perhaps TRBD1 (6 bases). V was shortened by 3 bases and J by 8 bases, with 19 bases between the two germline ends. Germline CDR1 is ENHRY and CDR2 is SYGVKD. This CDR3 region has 15 residues. The CDR3 DNA reads as TGTGCCATCAGTGACGATCCGGGGGCGCCGAGCGGCTACACCTTC. Translation gives CAISDDPGAPSGYTF.

The rearrangement uses TRBV12-5 and TRBJ1-5; perhaps TRBD1 as D (5 bases). Germline CDR1 is LGHNT and CDR2 is FRNRAP. V lost 4 bases and J lost 5, with 12 bases in between. The length of the CDR3 is 14 residues. DNA of the CDR3: TGTGCTAGTGGTTCCTGGGGCCTGGATCAGCCCCAGCATTTT. This codes for CASGSWGLDQPQHF.

This clonotype was picked up a small number of times. The V and J genes are TRBV9 and TRBJ2-5; D perhaps matches TRBD2 (6 bases). Per the germline V gene, CDR1 is SGDLS and CDR2 is YYNGEE. This CDR3 is built from 17 residues. With 0 bases removed from V and 1 base from J, the gap between germline ends came to 16 bases. The CDR3 here is CASSVGSRLGLQETQYF. CDR3 bases: TGTGCCAGCAGCGTAGGAAGCCGACTAGGCCTCCAAGAGACCCAGTACTTC.

V usage is TRBV30 and J usage is TRBJ1-5; D is undetermined. The CDR3 loop spans 15 amino acids. The germline gives CDR1 GTSNPN, CDR2 SVGIG (reference sequence). V dropped 0 bases and J dropped 0 bases, with 9 bases sitting between them. The CDR3 nucleotides read TGTGCCTGGAGTGTAGGAGGGATTAGCAATCAGCCCCAGCATTTT. Translating gives CAWSVGGISNQPQHF.

This CDR3 reads CASGPPSGGIDTQYF. The CDR3 DNA is TGTGCCAGCGGACCACCTAGCGGGGGCATAGATACGCAGTATTTT. The gene calls are TRBV6-4 and TRBJ2-3, with 10 bases matching TRBD2. Germline V gene lookup returns CDR1 MRHNA and CDR2 SNTAGT. The length of the CDR3 is 15 residues. V was pared by 8 bases and J by 5 bases, with 10 bases of the junction left unmatched.

This clonotype was counted many times. The V call is TRBV2, the J call TRBJ1-5, with D hard to call. Germline-derived CDR1 and CDR2 are SNHLY and FYNNEI. The V gene lost 4 bases and the J gene lost 7 bases, with 8 bases spanning the gap. The CDR3 covers 12 residues. The CDR3 DNA reads TGTGCCAGCAGTGGAGAGGTCCAGCCCCAGCATTTT. This sequence encodes CASSGEVQPQHF.

This sequence joins TRBV19 and TRBJ2-2; 7 nucleotides align to TRBD1. The CDR3 is 13 amino acids. The V gene end was trimmed by 7 bases and the J gene end by 6 bases; junction bases not matched to a gene: 5. Germline values: CDR1 LNHDA, CDR2 SQIVND (reference sequence). CDR3 DNA: TGTGCCAGTATAGAGGGGGCACCCGGGGAGCTGTTTTTT. Amino acids: CASIEGAPGELFF.

In its sample, this clonotype was seen a few times. The chain couples TRBV4-2 to TRBJ1-2; perhaps TRBD1 as D (5 bases). The CDR3 has 15 amino acids. V was trimmed by 4 bases and J by 2 bases, leaving 14 bases between them. Germline CDR1 and CDR2: LGHNA and YNFKEQ. CDR3 coding DNA: TGTGCCAGCAGCCCCCTTCAGGGTTCCAACTATGGCTACACCTTC. Amino acid sequence: CASSPLQGSNYGYTF.

This chain uses TRBV2 with TRBJ2-1; 9 bases align to TRBD2. V lost 1 base to trimming and J lost 6 bases; unmatched junction nucleotides: 10. Germline assignment: CDR1 SNHLY and CDR2 FYNNEI. The CDR3 has 17 residues. The CDR3: CASSEDWASGKINEQFF. CDR3 DNA: TGTGCCAGCAGTGAAGATTGGGCTAGCGGGAAGATCAATGAGCAGTTCTTC.

This sequence joins TRBV6-2 or TRBV6-3 and TRBJ2-1; tentatively, D is TRBD1 (5 bases). V was pared by 3 bases and J by 6 bases, with 12 bases between. Per the germline V gene, CDR1 is MNHEY and CDR2 is SVGEGT. The CDR3 sequence is 14 residues long. Here the CDR3 reads CASSYRDSSNEQFF. The DNA of the CDR3 is TGTGCCAGCAGTTATCGCGACAGCTCCAATGAGCAGTTCTTC.

This chain links TRBV7-9 with TRBJ2-7, with a tentative D call TRBD2 (6 bases). V was shortened by 5 bases and J by 4 bases, with 15 bases between the two germline ends. This CDR3 spans 14 amino acids. Germline V gives CDR1 SEHNR, CDR2 FQNEAQ (reference sequence). CDR3 sequence: CASSLPGTPYEQYF. The CDR3 coding sequence is TGTGCCAGCAGCCTTCCCGGGACTCCGTACGAGCAGTACTTC.

The count of this clonotype is one. Germline and junction disagree at one end, which may indicate a read error. This sequence joins TRBV6-2 or TRBV6-3 and TRBJ1-2; the D is unclear. The CDR3 spans 14 residues. Germline V lookup: CDR1 MNHEY, CDR2 SVGEGT. In DNA form, the CDR3 reads TGTGCCAGCAGTTACGAGACTGCTAACTATGGCTTCACCTTC. Translation gives CASSYETANYGFTF.

CDR3 nucleotide sequence: TGTGCCAGCAGCCCTATGTCGAATGAGGGACTAAACTATGGCTACACCTTC. Translated: CASSPMSNEGLNYGYTF. V usage is TRBV27 and J usage is TRBJ1-2, with D possibly matching TRBD1 (5 bases). The CDR3 has 17 amino acids. V was cut by 6 bases and J by 2 bases, with 22 bases left in between. Per the germline V gene, CDR1 is MNHEY and CDR2 is SMNVEV (reference sequence).

Regarding this clonotype: An end of the junction does not agree with germline; a read error may underlie this. The J gene is TRBJ2-2, the V gene TRBV4-1; weak D call: TRBD2 (5 bases). The CDR3 totals 16 residues. Per germline, CDR1 MGHRA and CDR2 YSYEKL. The CDR3 protein is CASSKDRGGRTGELFF. CDR3 nucleotides: TGCGCCAGCAGCAAAGATCGCGGAGGCCGAACCGGGGAGCTGTTTTTT.

This clonotype was counted a few times. The chain couples TRBV27 to TRBJ2-7; D is ambiguous. CDR3 length: 15 residues. With 5 bases removed from V and 0 bases from J, the gap between germline ends came to 14 bases. The germline CDR1 and CDR2 sequences are MNHEY and SMNVEV (reference sequence). CDR3: CASSPDPNPSYEQYF. DNA for the CDR3: TGTGCCAGCAGTCCCGACCCTAATCCCTCCTACGAGCAGTACTTC.

This sequence joins TRBV12-3 or TRBV12-4 and TRBJ1-1; perhaps TRBD1 as D (5 bases). The CDR3 loop spans 16 amino acids. V lost 4 bases and J 0 bases, leaving 15 bases between the germline ends. CDR3 in amino acids: CASSSGDSNMNTEAFF. The CDR3 DNA reads TGTGCCAGCAGTTCCGGAGACAGTAACATGAACACTGAAGCTTTCTTT.

The V gene is TRBV20-1, the J gene TRBJ1-2; TRBD1 might be the D (5 bases). With 5 bases removed from V and 6 bases from J, the gap between germline ends came to 19 bases. The germline V gene has CDR1 DFQATT and CDR2 SNEGSKA (reference sequence). CDR3 size: 14 residues. DNA for the CDR3: TGCAGTGCTGGTCAACCCGCCGGGACGGATGGCTACACCTTC. It is translated as CSAGQPAGTDGYTF.

To note about this clonotype: The junction shows a germline mismatch at one end, possibly a read error. The chain is built from TRBV20-1 and TRBJ1-2; D perhaps matches TRBD1 (5 bases). The germline V gene encodes CDR1 DFQATT and CDR2 SNEGSKA (reference sequence). The CDR3 is 11 residues long. CDR3 in DNA: TGCGGTGCTCCAAGGGGAGACGGCTACACCTTC. Protein sequence: CGAPRGDGYTF.

The rearrangement uses TRBV3-1 and TRBJ2-3, with 7 bases lining up with TRBD1. Germline CDR1 reads LGHDT; CDR2 reads YNNKEL (reference sequence). This CDR3 has 14 amino acids. After removal of 1 base from V and 8 bases from J, the junction contained 6 bases not matched to a gene. The CDR3 sequence is CASSQVPRQGTQYF. CDR3 DNA sequence: TGTGCCAGCAGCCAAGTTCCCCGACAGGGTACGCAGTATTTT.

The DNA for the CDR3 is TGTGCCAGCAGCCTTGGGATTGGAACCTACGAGCAGTACTTC. This encodes CASSLGIGTYEQYF. The chain has TRBV7-2 and TRBJ2-7; D is unclear. The CDR3 totals 14 residues. Trimming left V 5 bases short and J 2 bases short, with 13 bases between. The germline V gene encodes CDR1 SGHTA and CDR2 FQGNSA.

The gene calls are TRBV6-2 or TRBV6-3 and TRBJ1-5; D remains unclear. Germline V gives CDR1 MNHEY, CDR2 SVGEGT. The CDR3 length is 16 residues. Deletions cut 1 base from V and 0 bases from J, with 10 bases between. The CDR3 loop reads CASSYYGHNSNQPQHF. Written as DNA, the CDR3 is TGTGCCAGCAGTTACTACGGCCACAATAGCAATCAGCCCCAGCATTTT.

The rearrangement joins TRBV7-9 to TRBJ2-1, with a weak D call TRBD2 (5 bases). In germline, CDR1 is SEHNR, CDR2 FQNEAQ (reference sequence). Trimming removed 8 bases at V and 8 bases at J, with 19 bases between. The CDR3 loop spans 14 amino acids. CDR3 nucleotide sequence: TGTGCCAGCGGCAACCGGACTGGCGGTGATGAGCAGTTCTTC. Its protein product is CASGNRTGGDEQFF.

In DNA, the CDR3 is TGCAGTGCTAGGCTGGGACAGCAAGAGACCCAGTACTTC. This codes for CSARLGQQETQYF. This chain joins TRBV20-1 and TRBJ2-5; 7 bases are shared with TRBD1. With V trimmed by 3 bases and J by 2 bases, 3 bases remained unmatched. The germline V gene has CDR1 DFQATT and CDR2 SNEGSKA (reference sequence). This CDR3 has 13 residues.